The source of this T cell receptor (beta chain) is a study of identical twins. A single record per CDR3 protein comes from TCRdb applying MiXCR to the 5' RACE reads. Among approximately 1.8 million distinct CDR3 sequences listed, 32% were seen once. Only healthy Caucasians were included as donors. General study results and limits: Cord blood beta clonotypes that were abundant carried fewer insertions, and memory repertoires showed no such trend.

The CDR3 is made up of 16 amino acids. Trimming cost V 3 bases and J 4 bases; bases outside gene matches: 10. Germline assignment: CDR1 ENHRY and CDR2 SYGVKD. About this clonotype itself: No antigen is known for it.

Sample: cord blood. V and J are TRBV10-3 and TRBJ1-1, with TRBD1 identical over 8 bases. The source of this sequence is a newborn girl in good health. The CDR3 loop reads CAISEVGNRGATEAFF. The DNA for the CDR3 is TGTGCCATCAGTGAAGTGGGTAACAGGGGGGCCACTGAAGCTTTCTTT.